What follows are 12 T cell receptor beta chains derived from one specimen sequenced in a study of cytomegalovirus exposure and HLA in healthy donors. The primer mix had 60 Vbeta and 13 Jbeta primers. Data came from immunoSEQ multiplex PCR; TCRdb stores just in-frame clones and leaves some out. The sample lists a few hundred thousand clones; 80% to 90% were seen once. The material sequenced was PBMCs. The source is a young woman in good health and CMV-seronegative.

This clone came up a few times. CDR3 loop: CASSQARQGSSAEAFF. CDR3 in DNA: TGCGCCAGCAGCCAAGCCCGACAGGGCAGCAGCGCTGAAGCTTTCTTT. The genes are TRBV4-3 and TRBJ1-1; 7 bases agree with TRBD1. With V trimmed by 1 base and J by 6 bases, 11 bases remained unmatched. The length of the CDR3 is 16 residues. Germline-derived CDR1 and CDR2 are LGHNA and YSLEER.

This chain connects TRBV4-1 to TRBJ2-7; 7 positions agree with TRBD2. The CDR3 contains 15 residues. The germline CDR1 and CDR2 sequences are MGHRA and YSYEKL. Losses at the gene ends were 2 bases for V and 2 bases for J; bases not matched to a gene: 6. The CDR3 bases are TGCGCCAGCAGCCAAATAGGGAGGGCCGCCTACGAGCAGTACTTC. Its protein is CASSQIGRAAYEQYF.

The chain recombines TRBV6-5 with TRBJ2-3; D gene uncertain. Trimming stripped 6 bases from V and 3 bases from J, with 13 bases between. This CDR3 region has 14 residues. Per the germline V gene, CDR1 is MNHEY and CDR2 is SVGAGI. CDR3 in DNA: TGTGCCAGCAGACCTTTGGTCGGTACAGATACGCAGTATTTT. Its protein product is CASRPLVGTDTQYF.

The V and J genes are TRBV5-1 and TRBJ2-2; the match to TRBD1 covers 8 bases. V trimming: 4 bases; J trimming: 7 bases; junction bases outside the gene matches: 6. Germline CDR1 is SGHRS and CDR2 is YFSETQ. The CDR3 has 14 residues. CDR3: CASSRDRKSGELFF. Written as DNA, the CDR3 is TGCGCCAGCAGCAGGGACAGGAAAAGCGGGGAGCTGTTTTTT.

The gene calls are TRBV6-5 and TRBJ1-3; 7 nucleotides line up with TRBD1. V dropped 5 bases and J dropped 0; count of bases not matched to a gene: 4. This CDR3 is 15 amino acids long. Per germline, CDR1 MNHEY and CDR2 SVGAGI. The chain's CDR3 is CASSADRLSGNTIYF. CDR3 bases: TGTGCCAGCAGTGCGGACAGGCTCTCTGGAAACACCATATATTTT.

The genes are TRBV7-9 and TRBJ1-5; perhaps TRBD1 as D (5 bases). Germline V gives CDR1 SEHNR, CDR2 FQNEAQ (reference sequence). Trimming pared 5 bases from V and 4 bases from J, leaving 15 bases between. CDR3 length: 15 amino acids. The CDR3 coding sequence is TGTGCCAGCAGCCCTGGGGGGGAAGGGAATCAGCCCCAGCATTTT. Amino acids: CASSPGGEGNQPQHF. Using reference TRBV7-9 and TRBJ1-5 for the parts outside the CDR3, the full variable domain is DTGVSQNPRHKITKRGQNVTFRCDPISEHNRLYWYRQTLGQGPEFLTYFQNEAQLEKSRLLSDRFSAERPKGSFSTLEIQRTEQGDSAMYLCASSPGGEGNQPQHFGDGTRLSIL.

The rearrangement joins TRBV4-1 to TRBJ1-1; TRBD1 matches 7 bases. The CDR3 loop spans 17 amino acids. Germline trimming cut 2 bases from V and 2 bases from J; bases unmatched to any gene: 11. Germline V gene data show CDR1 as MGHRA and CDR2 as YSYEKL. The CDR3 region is CASSQSGTATYNTEAFF. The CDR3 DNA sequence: TGCGCCAGCAGCCAATCCGGGACAGCGACCTATAACACTGAAGCTTTCTTT.

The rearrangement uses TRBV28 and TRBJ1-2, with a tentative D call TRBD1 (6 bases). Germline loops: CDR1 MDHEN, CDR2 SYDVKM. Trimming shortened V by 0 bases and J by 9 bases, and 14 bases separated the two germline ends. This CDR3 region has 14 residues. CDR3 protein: CASSLWGARISYTF. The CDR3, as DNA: TGTGCCAGCAGTTTATGGGGGGCGCGGATAAGCTACACCTTC.

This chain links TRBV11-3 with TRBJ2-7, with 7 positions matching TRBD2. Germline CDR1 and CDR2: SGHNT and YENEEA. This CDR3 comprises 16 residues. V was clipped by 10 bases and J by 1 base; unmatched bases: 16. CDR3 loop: CATSPPASGGSYEQYF. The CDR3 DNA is TGTGCCACCTCCCCCCCGGCTAGCGGCGGATCCTACGAGCAGTACTTC.

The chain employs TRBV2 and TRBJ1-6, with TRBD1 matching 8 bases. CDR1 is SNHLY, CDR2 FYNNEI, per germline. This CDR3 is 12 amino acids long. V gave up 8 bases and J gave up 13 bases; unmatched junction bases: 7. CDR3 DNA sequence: TGTGCCAGCGAAACCCGACAGGGGCCCCTCCACTTT. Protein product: CASETRQGPLHF.

The chain's CDR3 is CASSRFSDEQFF. The CDR3 coding sequence is TGCGCCAGCAGCCGCTTCAGCGATGAGCAGTTCTTC. The chain links TRBV4-1 to TRBJ2-1; D is ambiguous. The CDR3 spans 12 residues. Germline CDR1 and CDR2: MGHRA and YSYEKL. The V end was cut by 4 bases, the J end by 8 bases, with 9 bases between.

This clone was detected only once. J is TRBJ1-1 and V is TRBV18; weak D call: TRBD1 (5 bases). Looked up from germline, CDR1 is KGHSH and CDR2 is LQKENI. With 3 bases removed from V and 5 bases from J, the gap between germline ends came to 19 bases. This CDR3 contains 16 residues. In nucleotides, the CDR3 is TGTGCCAGCTCACCGGGGGGACGTCCGGCGGGGACTGAAGCTTTCTTT. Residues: CASSPGGRPAGTEAFF.